This T cell receptor beta chain was found in a study of early T cells in non-severe SARS-CoV-2 infection. TCRdb processed the 5' RACE reads anew with MiXCR; each CDR3 protein has one entry. The repertoire holds tens of thousands of distinct CDR3 sequences, with about 9.8% as singletons. This clonotype came up many times. The germline V and J ends were trimmed by 5 bases and 6 bases, with 19 bases remaining between them. This CDR3 is 14 amino acids long. The germline V gene encodes CDR1 DFQATT and CDR2 SNEGSKA (reference sequence). The chain links TRBV20-1 to TRBJ1-1; TRBD1 is a possible D gene (5 bases). The clonotype was recovered from an adult who was a healthcare worker with PCR-confirmed SARS-CoV-2 infection or an uninfected control (not recorded which). The specimen was whole blood. CDR3 in amino acids: CSAPVGTADPEAFF. The CDR3 nucleotides are TGCAGTGCTCCCGTGGGGACGGCCGACCCTGAAGCTTTCTTT.